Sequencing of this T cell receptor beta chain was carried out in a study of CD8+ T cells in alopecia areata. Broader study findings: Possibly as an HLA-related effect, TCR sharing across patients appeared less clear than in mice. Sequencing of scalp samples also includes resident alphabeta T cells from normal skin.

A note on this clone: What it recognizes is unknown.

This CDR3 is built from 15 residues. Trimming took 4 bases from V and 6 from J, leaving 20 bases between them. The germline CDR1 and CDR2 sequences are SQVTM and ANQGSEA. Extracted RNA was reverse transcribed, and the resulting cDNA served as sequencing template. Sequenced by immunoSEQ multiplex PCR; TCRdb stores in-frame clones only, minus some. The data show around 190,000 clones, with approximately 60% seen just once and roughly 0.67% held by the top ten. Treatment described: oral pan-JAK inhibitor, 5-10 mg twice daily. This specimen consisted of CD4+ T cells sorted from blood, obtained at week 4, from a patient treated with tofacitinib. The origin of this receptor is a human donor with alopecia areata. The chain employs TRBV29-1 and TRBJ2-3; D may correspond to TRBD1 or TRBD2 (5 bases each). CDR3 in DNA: TGCAGCGTTGGAGCGGACGGGACCACCCTGGATACGCAGTATTTT. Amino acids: CSVGADGTTLDTQYF.